Listed below are T cell receptor beta chains from one sample, sequenced in a study of CD8+ T cells in alopecia areata. Here immunoSEQ multiplex PCR was the method, and the copy in TCRdb shows in-frame clones only, minus some. The repertoire holds 90,000 to 130,000 clones, about 60% seen once, with 9% to 15% in the top ten. Sequenced here: CD8+ T cells sorted from blood, sampled at week 24, from a patient treated with tofacitinib. The receptor source for this set is a human donor with alopecia areata. Both conserved end residues are part of each CDR3. D genes are given only for firm matches. Clone sizes are given selectively: once, few, many, or a class where the clone is expanded.

>TRBJ1-2|TRBD1|few|TRBV4-1|14
CASSPRGTDYGYTF
TGCGCCAGCAGCCCTCGAGGGACAGACTATGGCTACACCTTC
>TRBJ2-1|NA|NA|TRBV2|13
CASSVNSYNEQFF
TGTGCCAGCAGTGTGAACAGCTACAATGAGCAGTTCTTC
>TRBJ2-7|NA|NA|TRBV2|13
CASNPGQSYEQYF
TGTGCCAGCAACCCTGGACAGTCCTACGAGCAGTACTTC
>TRBJ2-7|TRBD1|NA|TRBV23-1|18
CASSQNHNRDRGSYEQYF
TGCGCCAGCAGTCAGAACCATAACCGGGACAGGGGCTCCTACGAGCAGTACTTC
>TRBJ2-1|TRBD2|many|TRBV30|14
CAWDTSGGFNEQFF
TGTGCCTGGGATACTAGCGGGGGGTTTAATGAGCAGTTCTTC
>TRBJ1-1|NA|NA|TRBV7-9|11
CASSSRGEAFF
TGTGCCAGCAGCTCCAGGGGTGAAGCTTTCTTT
>TRBJ2-1|NA|NA|TRBV6-5|16
CASSYSTARSYNEQFF
TGTGCCAGCAGTTACTCGACAGCACGCTCCTACAATGAGCAGTTCTTC
>TRBJ1-1|NA|once|TRBV18|16
CASSPPKGETNTEAFF
TGTGCCAGCTCACCACCCAAGGGGGAGACAAACACTGAAGCTTTCTTT
>TRBJ1-5|NA|NA|TRBV2|15
CASSELTEGDQPQHF
TGTGCCAGCAGTGAATTGACCGAAGGGGATCAGCCCCAGCATTTT
>TRBJ1-6|NA|NA|TRBV5-1|13
CASSDDGNSPLHF
TGCGCCAGCAGCGACGACGGGAATTCACCCCTCCACTTT
>TRBJ2-5|TRBD1|NA|TRBV6-5|14
CASSPGTGGETQYF
TGTGCCAGCAGCCCCGGGACAGGCGGCGAGACCCAGTACTTC
>TRBJ1-1|TRBD1|NA|TRBV5-4|14
CASSPDRTDTEAFF
TGTGCCAGCAGTCCGGACAGGACGGACACTGAAGCTTTCTTT
>TRBJ2-7|TRBD1|few|TRBV29-1|13
CSVSGQTTYEQYF
TGCAGCGTCTCGGGACAGACTACCTACGAGCAGTACTTC
>TRBJ2-7|TRBD1|NA|TRBV6-6|16
CASSYPGQGFYYEQYF
TGTGCCAGCAGTTACCCGGGACAGGGATTTTACTACGAGCAGTACTTC
>TRBJ1-5|NA|NA|TRBV19|13
CASSKRGDQPQHF
TGTGCCAGTAGTAAACGAGGAGATCAGCCCCAGCATTTT
>TRBJ1-6|NA|NA|TRBV6-1|13
CASSEAGHSPLHF
TGTGCCAGCAGTGAAGCGGGACATTCACCCCTCCACTTT
>TRBJ2-1|NA|NA|TRBV5-1|15
CASSIRVNNYNEQFF
TGCGCCAGCAGCATCAGGGTGAATAACTACAATGAGCAGTTCTTC
>TRBJ2-7|TRBD1|once|TRBV5-6|13
CASSLDRGPEQYF
TGTGCCAGCAGCCTAGACAGGGGTCCCGAGCAGTACTTC
>TRBJ2-5|NA|once|TRBV9|14
CASSLGSSLETQYF
TGTGCCAGCAGCCTCGGGTCCTCTCTAGAGACCCAGTACTTC
>TRBJ1-1|NA|few|TRBV27|14
CASSFTSGFTEAFF
TGTGCCAGCAGTTTTACGTCAGGGTTCACTGAAGCTTTCTTT
>TRBJ2-7|TRBD1|NA|TRBV7-6|13
CASSPTGSYEQYF
TGTGCCAGCAGCCCGACAGGGAGCTACGAGCAGTACTTC
>TRBJ2-7|NA|NA|TRBV4-1|21
CASSQTGLGWGSDRSSYEQYF
TGCGCCAGCAGCCAAACGGGACTGGGTTGGGGATCGGACAGGTCTTCCTACGAGCAGTACTTC
>TRBJ2-5|NA|NA|TRBV6-5|13
CASSYVEGETQYF
TGTGCCAGCAGTTACGTGGAGGGGGAGACCCAGTACTTC
>TRBJ1-1|TRBD1|NA|TRBV29-1|11
CSVERTGTAFF
TGCAGCGTTGAAAGGACAGGGACAGCTTTCTTT
>TRBJ1-5|TRBD1|NA|TRBV27|14
CASSSDRGDQPQHF
TGTGCCAGCAGTTCGGACAGGGGTGATCAGCCCCAGCATTTT